Shown below are 29 T cell receptor beta chains from a single sample sequenced in a study of glioma-infiltrating T cells. Amplification of TCR alpha and beta CDR3 regions from RNA used iRepertoire nested multiplex PCR. Via MiXCR, TCRdb re-called the multiplex PCR reads, giving one row per CDR3 protein. Found here are 160,000 or so distinct CDR3 sequences, roughly 45% of them singletons; the top ten hold 4% to 6.5%. Sequenced sample: glioma tissue, nonneoplastic brain tissue, or PBMCs (not recorded which). Every receptor here comes from a human donor with low-grade glioma or glioblastoma, undergoing nonglioma brain surgery, or in good health (not recorded which).

This chain joins TRBV5-1 and TRBJ2-3; TRBD2 is a possible D gene (6 bases). CDR3 length: 14 amino acids. V was clipped by 8 bases and J by 0 bases, with 13 bases between them. The germline gives CDR1 SGHRS, CDR2 YFSETQ. CDR3 in DNA: TGCGCCAGTCAGCCGGGAGCTAGCACAGATACGCAGTATTTT. This gives the protein CASQPGASTDTQYF. The full variable domain, rest sourced from reference TRBV5-1 and TRBJ2-3, is KAGVTQTPRYLIKTRGQQVTLSCSPISGHRSVSWYQQTPGQGLQFLFEYFSETQRNKGNFPGRFSGRQFSNSRSEMNVSTLELGDSALYLCASQPGASTDTQYFGPGTRLTVL.

This clonotype was found many times. This chain connects TRBV7-2 to TRBJ2-7, with unresolved D. CDR1 and CDR2 from the germline V gene are SGHTA and FQGNSA. The CDR3 runs to 14 residues. V was clipped by 3 bases and J by 6 bases, with 15 bases between them. In DNA form, the CDR3 reads TGTGCCAGCAGCTTTTCCTCCTCCCACAGCGAGCAGTACTTC. It encodes CASSFSSSHSEQYF.

This clonotype appeared a few times. This sequence joins TRBV5-1 and TRBJ2-7; D is unclear. Germline assignment: CDR1 SGHRS and CDR2 YFSETQ. The CDR3 consists of 12 residues. V gave up 1 base and J gave up 5 bases, with 7 bases separating them. Written as DNA, the CDR3 is TGCGCCAGCAGCTTGTCAAGTGACGAGCAGTACTTC. Amino acids: CASSLSSDEQYF.

This clonotype was seen ten or more times. This chain uses TRBV20-1 with TRBJ1-1, with unresolved D. Germline V CDR1 and CDR2: DFQATT, SNEGSKA (reference sequence). V was clipped by 3 bases and J by 1 base, with 9 bases between them. The CDR3 is 13 residues long. The CDR3 reads CSARVQENTEAFF. CDR3 nucleotides: TGCAGTGCTAGGGTTCAGGAGAACACTGAAGCTTTCTTT.

In regard to this clonotype: A much larger clone differs from this one at a single base, so this may be a read error. The chain is built from TRBV12-3 or TRBV12-4 and TRBJ1-1, with D tentatively TRBD1 (5 bases). The CDR3 contains 15 residues. The CDR3 bases are TGTGCCAGCAGTCACGGACTCGGGGGTTACACTAAAGCTTTCTTT. Protein sequence: CASSHGLGGYTKAFF.

J is TRBJ1-2 and V is TRBV29-1; tentative D call: TRBD1 (6 bases). Germline CDR1 is SQVTM and CDR2 is ANQGSEA. This CDR3 has 13 residues. Trimming stripped 3 bases from V and 3 bases from J, with 11 bases between. The DNA of the CDR3 is TGCAGCGTTGACGGGGGCGGTGACTATGGCTACACCTTC. Translated, it gives CSVDGGGDYGYTF.

This clonotype was seen only a few times. The rearrangement links TRBV4-1 to TRBJ2-2; TRBD2 is a possible D gene (6 bases). CDR3 length: 19 amino acids. Germline V gene data show CDR1 as MGHRA and CDR2 as YSYEKL. Trimming left V 0 bases short and J 1 base short, with 18 bases between. CDR3 sequence (DNA): TGCGCCAGCAGCCAAGATCCCTTCCGAGGCGGGATGAACACCGGGGAGCTGTTTTTT. Its protein is CASSQDPFRGGMNTGELFF.

This clonotype was found a few times. The chain is built from TRBV5-1 and TRBJ1-1, with D possibly TRBD1 on 5 matching bases. CDR3 size: 14 residues. V lost 0 bases, J lost 3 bases, and 9 bases lay in between. The germline gives CDR1 SGHRS, CDR2 YFSETQ. CDR3 protein: CASSLAQDYTEAFF. In DNA form, the CDR3 reads TGCGCCAGCAGCTTGGCACAGGACTACACTGAAGCTTTCTTT.

Comment on this clonotype: Sequence at one end of the junction differs from germline and may be a read error. The genes are TRBV6-5 and TRBJ1-3, with TRBD1 identical over 8 bases. The CDR3 runs 15 residues. Germline V gene data show CDR1 as MNHEY and CDR2 as SVGAGI. CDR3 protein: CVSSRDRNSGSTIYF. The CDR3, as DNA: TGTGTCAGCAGTCGGGACAGGAACTCTGGAAGCACCATATATTTT.

The table lists this clonotype with a count of one. Here the CDR3 omits its conserved ending phenylalanine or tryptophan, so a read error is the likely source. This sequence joins TRBV2 and TRBJ2-7; possibly TRBD1 for D (7 bases). V was trimmed by 3 bases and J by 4 bases, leaving 16 bases between them. Germline V gene lookup returns CDR1 SNHLY and CDR2 FYNNEI. The CDR3 runs to 15 residues. The CDR3 spells CASSDVGRGRYEQYL. CDR3 DNA sequence: TGTGCCAGCAGTGATGTAGGCAGGGGGAGGTACGAGCAGTACCTC.

Details on this clonotype: This may arise from a read error, as a much more abundant clone is one base away. The chain employs TRBV7-2 and TRBJ1-5; possible D gene TRBD1, 5 bases. Germline V lookup: CDR1 SGHTA, CDR2 FQGNSA. This CDR3 is 14 amino acids long. V was pared by 3 bases and J by 11 bases, with 17 bases between. The CDR3 DNA reads as TGTGCCAGCAGCTTGAGCTTTGGGGGGGGGGCCCAGCATTTT. Its translation: CASSLSFGGGAQHF.

Ten or more counts support this clonotype. The chain joins TRBV2 to TRBJ1-2; D is uncertain. Germline loops: CDR1 SNHLY, CDR2 FYNNEI. Deletions cut 6 bases from V and 3 bases from J, with 11 bases between. The CDR3 is made up of 13 amino acids. The CDR3 reads CASSPGRDYGYTF. The CDR3 DNA sequence: TGTGCCAGCAGCCCGGGAAGGGACTATGGCTACACCTTC.

V is TRBV29-1 and J is TRBJ2-7; D unresolved. The V gene's germline CDR1 is SQVTM and CDR2 ANQGSEA. V lost 7 bases, J lost 3 bases, and 16 bases lay in between. The CDR3 spans 13 residues. The CDR3 coding sequence is TGCAGCGGTGGGTCAGGAGTTATCTACGAGCAGTACTTC. Translating gives CSGGSGVIYEQYF.

This clonotype showed up just once. A clone one base away is much larger, so this may be a read error. The CDR3 loop reads CASSEGLGTSGEGEQYF. In nucleotides, the CDR3 is TGTGCCAGCAGTGAAGGGCTTGGGACTAGCGGAGAGGGGGAGCAGTACTTC. This chain joins TRBV28 and TRBJ2-7; 11 bases map to TRBD2. CDR3 length: 17 amino acids. Per germline, CDR1 MDHEN and CDR2 SYDVKM. V shed 5 bases, J shed 7 bases, and the junction held 16 bases outside the gene matches.

This clonotype was counted many times. CDR3 nucleotide sequence: TGTGCCAGCAGTTACTCCGACACAGATTCATACGAGCAGTACTTC. It translates to CASSYSDTDSYEQYF. V gene TRBV6-7 combines with J gene TRBJ2-7; no firm D call. TRBV6-7 is an ORF, and what it does is uncertain. Trimming pared 0 bases from V and 4 bases from J, leaving 13 bases between. This CDR3 is built from 15 residues.

Points on this clonotype: Just one base apart from a much larger clone, this may be a read error. The chain employs TRBV19 and TRBJ2-2; D is undetermined. V was pared by 7 bases and J by 6 bases, with 9 bases between. The CDR3 totals 12 residues. The V gene's germline CDR1 is LNHDA and CDR2 SQIVND (reference sequence). CDR3 nucleotides: TGTGCCAGTACTATGGCGGCCGGGGAGCTGTTTTTT. It is translated as CASTMAAGELFF. Together with reference TRBV19 and TRBJ2-2, the CDR3 gives the full variable domain: DGGITQSPKYLFRKEGQNVTLSCEQNLNHDAMYWYRQDPGQGLRLIYYSQIVNDFQKGDIAEGYSVSREKKESFPLTVTSAQKNPTAFYLCASTMAAGELFFGEGSRLTVL.

Worth noting for this clonotype: A clone one base away is much larger, so this may be a read error. The rearrangement joins TRBV5-1 to TRBJ1-1, with D perhaps matching TRBD1 (6 bases). Germline V gene lookup returns CDR1 SGHRS and CDR2 YFSETQ. V was shortened by 6 bases and J by 4 bases, with 19 bases between the two germline ends. CDR3 length: 15 amino acids. This chain's CDR3 is CASIGGGLGITEAFF. The CDR3 DNA sequence: TGCGCCAGCATTGGTGGGGGCTTGGGGATCACTGAAGCTTTCTTT.

A remark on this clonotype: This may be a read error, as it is one base from a much larger clone. This chain uses TRBV6-1 with TRBJ1-1, with 11 bases that match TRBD1. V lost 6 bases, J lost 2 bases, and 8 bases stayed unmatched. The CDR3 has 16 amino acids. CDR1 MNHNS and CDR2 SASEGT come from the germline V gene. The CDR3 DNA reads TGTGCCAGCAGGAAAAGGACAGGGGGCCCTAACACTGAAGCTTTCTTT. It is translated as CASRKRTGGPNTEAFF.

The chain recombines TRBV7-8 with TRBJ2-7, with D possibly being TRBD1 or TRBD2 (5 bases each). In germline, CDR1 is SGHVS, CDR2 FQNEAQ. This CDR3 has 16 amino acids. Trimming stripped 5 bases from V and 4 bases from J, with 21 bases between. CDR3 bases: TGTGCCAGCAGCCTGGGGACGCTCAGGTTGGGATACGAGCAGTACTTC. Translation: CASSLGTLRLGYEQYF.

The chain joins TRBV7-2 to TRBJ2-1, with D possibly matching TRBD1 (6 bases). The CDR3 extends over 16 amino acids. In germline, CDR1 is SGHTA, CDR2 FQGNSA. Trimming removed 5 bases from V and 0 bases from J, with 14 bases in between. CDR3 nucleotides: TGTGCCAGCAGCCTCCAGGGGTTCAGCTCCTACAATGAGCAGTTCTTC. This sequence encodes CASSLQGFSSYNEQFF.

V and J are TRBV15 and TRBJ2-3; D might be TRBD2 (5 bases). The length of the CDR3 is 13 residues. The germline gives CDR1 LNHNV, CDR2 YYDKDF (reference sequence). The V end lost 10 bases, the J end lost 6 bases, and 17 bases lay between the germline ends. The DNA of the CDR3 is TGTGCCAGACAACCCGAGGGCATCGATACGCAGTATTTT. It yields the protein CARQPEGIDTQYF.

The chain couples TRBV7-9 to TRBJ2-1; unclear D gene. Germline CDR1 reads SEHNR; CDR2 reads FQNEAQ (reference sequence). The CDR3 covers 12 residues. The germline V and J ends were trimmed by 1 base and 15 bases, with 13 bases remaining between them. This CDR3 is CASSLDVQATFF. The CDR3 DNA sequence: TGTGCCAGCAGCTTAGACGTTCAGGCGACGTTCTTC.

The chain employs TRBV20-1 and TRBJ1-1; no firm D call. Germline-derived CDR1 and CDR2 are DFQATT and SNEGSKA (reference sequence). This CDR3 spans 12 amino acids. The CDR3 sequence is CTLRRANAEAFF. As DNA, the CDR3 is TGCACCCTCCGGCGCGCCAACGCTGAAGCTTTCTTT.

This clonotype came up a few times. The chain combines TRBV7-2 with TRBJ2-7; 8 positions agree with TRBD1. The ends lost 5 bases at V and 5 bases at J; junction bases unmatched: 11. The germline V gene has CDR1 SGHTA and CDR2 FQGNSA. CDR3 size: 15 residues. As DNA, the CDR3 is TGTGCCAGCAGCCGACAGGGGCCGGCGAGTAACGAGCAGTACTTC. The encoded protein is CASSRQGPASNEQYF.

This sequence joins TRBV3-1 and TRBJ2-3, with 7 nucleotides matching TRBD2. After removal of 6 bases from V and 4 bases from J, the junction contained 13 bases not matched to a gene. There are 16 residues in the CDR3. From germline, CDR1 is LGHDT and CDR2 YNNKEL (reference sequence). This CDR3 reads CASSTGSPGRADTQYF. The CDR3 coding sequence is TGTGCCAGCAGTACAGGTTCCCCGGGGAGGGCAGATACGCAGTATTTT.

This clonotype was counted at least ten times. The V call is TRBV2, the J call TRBJ1-5, with unresolved D. The CDR3 is 13 amino acids. Looked up from germline, CDR1 is SNHLY and CDR2 is FYNNEI. The germline V and J ends were trimmed by 11 bases and 0 bases, with 11 bases remaining between them. The CDR3 spells CAGRTDSNQPQHF. The CDR3 DNA sequence: TGTGCCGGCCGGACGGATAGCAATCAGCCCCAGCATTTT. Complete variable domain (other parts from reference TRBV2 and TRBJ1-5): EPEVTQTPSHQVTQMGQEVILRCVPISNHLYFYWYRQILGQKVEFLVSFYNNEISEKSEIFDDQFSVERPDGSNFTLKIRSTKLEDSAMYFCAGRTDSNQPQHFGDGTRLSIL.

The gene calls are TRBV7-7 and TRBJ2-3; D possibly corresponds to TRBD2 (6 bases). Germline V gene lookup returns CDR1 SSHAT and CDR2 FNYEAQ (reference sequence). V lost 6 bases and J 3 bases, leaving 22 bases between the germline ends. There are 17 residues in the CDR3. The CDR3 loop is CASSEFSEGGETDTQYF. Written as DNA, the CDR3 is TGTGCCAGCAGTGAATTCTCGGAGGGAGGAGAGACAGATACGCAGTATTTT. The full variable domain, completed using reference TRBV7-7 and TRBJ2-3, is GAGVSQSPRYKVTKRGQDVTLRCDPISSHATLYWYQQALGQGPEFLTYFNYEAQPDKSGLPSDRFSAERPEGSISTLTIQRTEQRDSAMYRCASSEFSEGGETDTQYFGPGTRLTVL.

This clonotype was detected a few times. J is TRBJ2-6 and V is TRBV12-3 or TRBV12-4; D gene unclear. The CDR3 runs 14 residues. V lost 6 bases and J lost 0, with 6 bases in between. The CDR3 DNA is TGTGCCAGCAGACAAAGCTCTGGGGCCAACGTCCTGACTTTC. Translating it yields CASRQSSGANVLTF.

About this clonotype itself: Germline and junction disagree at one end, which may indicate a read error. This chain connects TRBV9 to TRBJ2-1, with D maybe TRBD2 (8 bases). The CDR3 is 15 amino acids. Germline CDR1 SGDLS, CDR2 YYNGEE. This chain's CDR3 is CASTVAGQPYNEQFF. The DNA for the CDR3 is TGTGCCAGCACCGTAGCGGGACAGCCCTACAATGAGCAGTTCTTC.